This record concerns one TCR beta chain sequence. Its specificity is unknown. This record belongs to a study of T cell responses to AZD1222 COVID-19 vaccine. Background on the study: Doses given second, at about 4 or about 12 weeks, were pooled. Regarding the study as a whole: It should be noted that donors were predominantly white British and more often female, and clonal diversity was possibly underestimated. Nearly half of unique spike-specific TCRs reportedly avoided B.1.351 and B.1.1.7 mutated regions. The span of vaccine-associated CD4 TCRs extended across spike, with dominance at 160-218 and 743-854.

The CDR3 has 16 residues. Trimming removed 6 bases from V and 8 bases from J; junction bases left unmatched: 14. CDR1 and CDR2 (germline): KGHSH, LQKENI. Method: immunoSEQ multiplex PCR; TCRdb's copy keeps in-frame clones and lacks some. The table records 100,000 to 140,000 clones, more than 70% of them present only once. This material consisted of peripheral blood, taken on day 0 of AZD1222 vaccination. The J gene is TRBJ1-4, the V gene TRBV18; 8 bases fit TRBD1. This sequence was found in an adult in good health. The CDR3 is CASSDGQGLAGEKLFF. CDR3 coding DNA: TGTGCCAGCTCGGATGGACAGGGTTTAGCAGGAGAAAAACTGTTTTTT.